The sequence of this T cell receptor beta chain was determined in a study of blood T cell repertoires in COVID-19. Overall study context: Italy, Spain and the United States were the sources of the convalescent and acute COVID-19 samples. The cDNA or gDNA used as material had been derived from T cells, B-cell-depleted T cells, or PBMCs.

How the authors handled the data: Scientists estimated how many nucleated cells there were by amplifying reference gene primers. Libraries were prepared by immunoSEQ multiplex PCR; TCRdb keeps only in-frame clonotypes and omits some of them. The V and J calls and clone size were taken over from that table, and D and trimming were inferred from the DNA. The profile covers roughly 92,000 clones, with around 87% appearing a single time and 4.5% to 6% taken by the ten largest. Losses at the gene ends were 0 bases for V and 6 bases for J; bases not matched to a gene: 4. In germline, CDR1 is MNHEY, CDR2 SVGEGT. The CDR3 is made up of 16 amino acids.

This TCR was recovered from a woman older than 75 with acute or convalescent COVID-19. The chain is built from TRBV6-2 or TRBV6-3 and TRBJ1-5; the match to TRBD1 covers 11 bases. Sequencing was performed on peripheral blood. The CDR3 region has the DNA TGTGCCAGCAGTTACTCTTGGACAGGGGGCGTTCAGCCCCAGCATTTT. It is translated as CASSYSWTGGVQPQHF.